This T cell receptor beta chain is drawn from a study of blood T cell repertoires in COVID-19. Germline lookup yields CDR1 MNHEY and CDR2 SVGAGI. The CDR3 totals 14 residues. V shed 6 bases and J 4 bases; nucleotides not matched to a gene: 6. Some clones are missing from TCRdb's copy, which holds only in-frame ones; the method was immunoSEQ multiplex PCR. Of approximately 92,000 clones listed, about 80% are singletons. The sample consisted of peripheral blood. The genes are TRBV6-5 and TRBJ2-7; 10 bases fit TRBD2. The sequence was collected from a man aged 80 or over with acute or convalescent COVID-19. CDR3 region: CASSQREGPYEQYF. The CDR3 bases are TGTGCCAGCAGCCAGCGGGAGGGCCCTTACGAGCAGTACTTC.